This T cell receptor beta chain was documented in a study of shared clonotypes between healthy human individuals (dated by TCRdb to about 2020). Describing the broader study: The cohort included three men and two women between 18 and 49 years of age. Per donor, three plates each were used for CD4 naive and CD4 memory, two for CD8 naive, and one for CD8 memory. To estimate repertoire size and how much clonotypes are shared between individuals, the study performed deep sequencing of blood TCR repertoires from roughly five healthy adults. To increase sequencing depth and limit assay-specific biases, TCR repertoire library preparation and sequencing were carried out by different laboratories using diverse techniques. Per donor, leukapheresis produced somewhere between about 0.94 and 9 billion PBMCs.

Donors were healthy HIV-negative adults with no recently reported acute infections or vaccinations. Only Caucasian adults living in Nashville, Tennessee, USA were represented among the donors. CD4+ T cells were enriched through magnetic negative selection, after which naive cells were positively selected on CD45RA and the remaining negative fraction served as the memory subset. Blood was obtained by leukapheresis, after which PBMCs were separated by Ficoll-Histopaque density gradient centrifugation and cryopreserved in liquid nitrogen vapor phase. Purity and quantity of every magnetically sorted T cell population were checked by analytical flow cytometry. Each sorted fraction had its genomic DNA isolated and then quantified by UV absorbance on a Nanodrop 2000c. This clone showed up just once. Its binding antigen is unknown. No much larger clone is present one base from it, and per-base qualities are unavailable.

The paper's findings and limits, for the study overall: Incomplete sequencing was indicated by rarefaction of sorted-subset datasets, despite the large sequencing depth. Sampling was restricted to blood, and TCR repertoires in tissue are likely to differ from TCR repertoires in blood. Based on pairwise subsampling, the degree of clonotype sharing among donors was expected to be affected by sequencing depth. Estimated clonotype richness was generally larger for naive than for memory subsets. Compared with non-shared clonotypes, clonotypes shared by all four sorted-subset donors had higher generation probabilities. When several donors were compared, the shared fraction of clonotypes was about 5% for naive CD4, 3.5% to 4% for naive CD8, 2% to 2.5% for memory CD4, and 0.3% to 0.5% for memory CD8. The genetic and exposure-history diversity represented was limited by the small number of donors.

The CDR3 runs 16 residues from the cysteine to the phenylalanine. CDR3 DNA only is kept here, 48 bases in frame from base 1. V is shortened by 0 bases, J by 1 base, and the region joining them spans 12 bases. Per the germline V gene, SGDLS is the CDR1 and YYNGEE is the CDR2. Using the deep immunoSEQ assay, multiplex PCR amplified TCR CDR3 regions from genomic DNA. Extracted genomic DNA from each cell subset was distributed evenly across all wells of several immunoSEQ 96-well plates, and each plate was treated as a replicate. For sorted subsets, around 200 ng genomic DNA, equal to 30,000 or so T cell genomes, was loaded into each replicate PCR. Purified libraries were measured with a Qubit 3.0 fluorometer, size-checked on a Bioanalyzer 2100, and measured again with the KAPA Library Quantification kit. Every immunoSEQ 96-well plate was sequenced on a dedicated single-read 150-cycle Illumina NextSeq 550 flow cell. As for the original processing: Because the immunoSEQ output included only junctional sequences and no quality scores, the filtering could not be the same as the filtering used for full-length reads. To assign V/J genes and CDR3, sequences were annotated using PyIR, a Python wrapper for IgBLAST v1.9, with IMGT germline references. Reads with weak V/J assignments (E-value above 1e-6), missing CDR3, stop codons, out-of-frame junctions, or ambiguous translated residues were removed. V3J clonotypes were defined by identical inferred V gene, J gene, and CDR3 amino acid sequence. Percentage overlap between repertoires was computed as shared unique clonotypes divided by the size of the smaller repertoire. Repertoire richness was assessed with RTK rarefaction, the Chao1 estimator, and Recon v2.1 estimates of unobserved clonotypes. Generation probabilities were computed with OLGA for all TCRbeta clonotypes obtained by the gDNA method from several donors. TCRdb holds this immuneACCESS table with in-frame rearrangements only. Some clones are missing; in checked studies, unresolved V genes explain under half, and the rest has no known cause. That table furnishes V, J and clone size, whereas the DNA furnished D and trimming. This sample gives about 1.5 million clones in total; 98% of them show up just once. About 0.45% of the sample is taken by the ten largest.

The chain couples TRBV9 to TRBJ2-3, with no reliable assignment of the D segment. The receptor's source is a man aged 25 to 40 in good health. The sequenced sample consisted of naive CD4+ T cells sorted from blood. The meaning of the sample's cell subset or site label: CD45RA+ positively selected. The nucleotides read TGTGCCAGCAGCGTAGGGGCCCCCCCAGGCACAGATACGCAGTATTTT. The resulting protein is CASSVGAPPGTDTQYF.